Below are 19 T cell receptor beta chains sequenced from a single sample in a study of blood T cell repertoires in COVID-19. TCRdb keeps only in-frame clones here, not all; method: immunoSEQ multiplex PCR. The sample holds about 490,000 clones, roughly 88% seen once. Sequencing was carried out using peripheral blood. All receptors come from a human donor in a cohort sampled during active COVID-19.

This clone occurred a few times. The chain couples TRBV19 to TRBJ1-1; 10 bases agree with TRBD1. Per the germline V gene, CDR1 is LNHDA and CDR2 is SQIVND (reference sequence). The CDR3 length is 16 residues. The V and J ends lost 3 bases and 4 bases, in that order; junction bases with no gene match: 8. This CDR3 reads CASSMKGTGVATEAFF. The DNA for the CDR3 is TGTGCCAGTAGTATGAAAGGGACAGGGGTTGCCACTGAAGCTTTCTTT.

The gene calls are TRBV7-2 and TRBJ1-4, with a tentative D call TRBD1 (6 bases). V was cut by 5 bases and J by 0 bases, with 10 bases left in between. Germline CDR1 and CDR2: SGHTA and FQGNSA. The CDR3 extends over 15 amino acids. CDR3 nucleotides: TGTGCCAGCAGCCTAAACAGGGCAACTAATGAAAAACTGTTTTTT. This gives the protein CASSLNRATNEKLFF.

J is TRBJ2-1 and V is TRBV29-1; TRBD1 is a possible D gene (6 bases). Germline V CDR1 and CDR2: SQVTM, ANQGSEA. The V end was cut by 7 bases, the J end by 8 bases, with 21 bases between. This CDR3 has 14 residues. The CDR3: CSGQVFHLVDEQFF. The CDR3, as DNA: TGCAGCGGACAGGTGTTCCACTTAGTCGATGAGCAGTTCTTC.

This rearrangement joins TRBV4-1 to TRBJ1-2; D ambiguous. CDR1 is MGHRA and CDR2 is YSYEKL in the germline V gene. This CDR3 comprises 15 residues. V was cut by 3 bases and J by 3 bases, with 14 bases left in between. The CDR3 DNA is TGCGCCAGCAGCCACCTACTAAGGGAGGACTATGGCTACACCTTC. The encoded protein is CASSHLLREDYGYTF.

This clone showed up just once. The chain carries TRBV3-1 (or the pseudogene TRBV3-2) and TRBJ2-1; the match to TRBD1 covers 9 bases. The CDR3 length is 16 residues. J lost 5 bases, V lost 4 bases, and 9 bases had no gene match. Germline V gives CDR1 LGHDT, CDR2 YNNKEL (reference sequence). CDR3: CASSRLTGTGHNEQFF. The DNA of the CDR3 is TGTGCCAGCAGCCGCCTTACCGGGACAGGGCACAATGAGCAGTTCTTC.

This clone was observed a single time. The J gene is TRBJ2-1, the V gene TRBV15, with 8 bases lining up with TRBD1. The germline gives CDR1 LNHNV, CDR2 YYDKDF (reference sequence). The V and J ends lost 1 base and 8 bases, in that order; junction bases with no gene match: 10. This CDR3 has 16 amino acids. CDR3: CATSRGNGQGNDEQFF. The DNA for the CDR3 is TGTGCCACCAGCAGAGGTAACGGACAGGGAAACGATGAGCAGTTCTTC.

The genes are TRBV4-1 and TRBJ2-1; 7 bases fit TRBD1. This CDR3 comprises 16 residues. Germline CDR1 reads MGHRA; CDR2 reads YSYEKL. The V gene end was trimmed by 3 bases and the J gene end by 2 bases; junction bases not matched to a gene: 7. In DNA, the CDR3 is TGCGCCAGCAGCCAGGTTACGACAGGGCCCTACAATGAGCAGTTCTTC. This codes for CASSQVTTGPYNEQFF.

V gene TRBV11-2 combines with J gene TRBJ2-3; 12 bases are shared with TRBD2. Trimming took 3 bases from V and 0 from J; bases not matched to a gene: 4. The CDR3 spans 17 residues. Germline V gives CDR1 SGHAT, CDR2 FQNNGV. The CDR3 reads CASSFRTSGISTDTQYF. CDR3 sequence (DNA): TGTGCCAGCAGCTTTCGGACTAGCGGGATAAGCACAGATACGCAGTATTTT.

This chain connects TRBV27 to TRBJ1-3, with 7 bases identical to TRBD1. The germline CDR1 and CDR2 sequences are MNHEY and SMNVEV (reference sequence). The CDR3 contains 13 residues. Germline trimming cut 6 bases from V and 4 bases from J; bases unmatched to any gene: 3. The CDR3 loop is CASSPGQGNTIYF. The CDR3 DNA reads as TGTGCCAGCAGCCCGGGACAGGGAAACACCATATATTTT.

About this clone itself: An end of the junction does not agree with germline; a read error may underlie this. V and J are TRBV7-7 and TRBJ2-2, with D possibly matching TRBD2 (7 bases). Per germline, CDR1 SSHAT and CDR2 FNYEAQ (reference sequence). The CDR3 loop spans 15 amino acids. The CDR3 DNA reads TGTGCTAGCAGCTTAGGAGGGGGGGACACCGGGGAGCTGTTTTTT. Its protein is CASSLGGGDTGELFF.

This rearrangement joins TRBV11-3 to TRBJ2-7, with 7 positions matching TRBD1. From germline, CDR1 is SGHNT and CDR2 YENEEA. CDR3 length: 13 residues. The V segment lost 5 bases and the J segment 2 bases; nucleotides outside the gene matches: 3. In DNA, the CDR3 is TGTGCCAGCAGCGAGGGACAGCCCTACGAGCAGTACTTC. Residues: CASSEGQPYEQYF.

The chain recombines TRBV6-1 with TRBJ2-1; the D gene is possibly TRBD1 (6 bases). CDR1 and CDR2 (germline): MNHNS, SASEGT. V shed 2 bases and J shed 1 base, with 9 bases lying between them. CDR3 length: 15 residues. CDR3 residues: CASSEPGTSYNEQFF. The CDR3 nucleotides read TGTGCCAGCAGTGAACCCGGGACATCCTACAATGAGCAGTTCTTC.

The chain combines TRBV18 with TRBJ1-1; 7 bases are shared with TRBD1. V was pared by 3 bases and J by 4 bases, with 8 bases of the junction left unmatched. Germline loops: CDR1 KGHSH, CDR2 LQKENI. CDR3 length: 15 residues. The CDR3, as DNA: TGTGCCAGCTCACCCTCGACAGGGTCGACCACTGAAGCTTTCTTT. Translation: CASSPSTGSTTEAFF.

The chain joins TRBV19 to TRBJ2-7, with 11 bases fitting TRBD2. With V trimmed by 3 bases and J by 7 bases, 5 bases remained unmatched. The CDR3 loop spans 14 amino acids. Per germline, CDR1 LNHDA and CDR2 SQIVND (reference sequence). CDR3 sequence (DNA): TGTGCCAGTAGTATTCGTGCTAGCGGGGGGGAGCAGTACTTC. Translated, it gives CASSIRASGGEQYF.

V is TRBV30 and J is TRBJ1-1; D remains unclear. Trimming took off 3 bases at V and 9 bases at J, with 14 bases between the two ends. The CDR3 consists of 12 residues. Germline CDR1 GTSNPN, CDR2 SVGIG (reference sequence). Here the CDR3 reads CAWSPRGEKAFF. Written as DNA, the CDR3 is TGTGCCTGGAGCCCGCGTGGGGAGAAAGCTTTCTTT.

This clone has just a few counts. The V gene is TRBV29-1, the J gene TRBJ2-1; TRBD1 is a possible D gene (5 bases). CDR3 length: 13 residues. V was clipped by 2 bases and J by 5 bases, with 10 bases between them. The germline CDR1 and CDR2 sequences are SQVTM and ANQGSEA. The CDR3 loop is CSVERGGHNEQFF. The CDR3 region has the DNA TGCAGCGTTGAAAGGGGCGGACACAATGAGCAGTTCTTC.

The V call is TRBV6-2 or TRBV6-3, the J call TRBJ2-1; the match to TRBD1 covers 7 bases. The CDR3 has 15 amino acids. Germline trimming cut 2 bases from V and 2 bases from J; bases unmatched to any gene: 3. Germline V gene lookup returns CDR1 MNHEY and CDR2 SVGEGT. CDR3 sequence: CASSYEGATYNEQFF. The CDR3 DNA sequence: TGTGCCAGCAGTTACGAGGGGGCAACCTACAATGAGCAGTTCTTC.

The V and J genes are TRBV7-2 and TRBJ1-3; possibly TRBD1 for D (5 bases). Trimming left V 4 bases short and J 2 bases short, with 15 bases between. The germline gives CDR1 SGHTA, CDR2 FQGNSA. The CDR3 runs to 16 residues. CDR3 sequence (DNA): TGTGCCAGCAGCTGGGGGACGGAGGGAACTGGAAACACCATATATTTT. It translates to CASSWGTEGTGNTIYF.

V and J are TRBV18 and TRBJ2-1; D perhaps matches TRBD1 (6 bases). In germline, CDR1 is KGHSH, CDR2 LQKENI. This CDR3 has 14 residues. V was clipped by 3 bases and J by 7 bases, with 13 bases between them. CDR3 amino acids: CASSPSGTMNEQFF. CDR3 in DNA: TGTGCCAGCTCACCGTCCGGGACAATGAATGAGCAGTTCTTC.